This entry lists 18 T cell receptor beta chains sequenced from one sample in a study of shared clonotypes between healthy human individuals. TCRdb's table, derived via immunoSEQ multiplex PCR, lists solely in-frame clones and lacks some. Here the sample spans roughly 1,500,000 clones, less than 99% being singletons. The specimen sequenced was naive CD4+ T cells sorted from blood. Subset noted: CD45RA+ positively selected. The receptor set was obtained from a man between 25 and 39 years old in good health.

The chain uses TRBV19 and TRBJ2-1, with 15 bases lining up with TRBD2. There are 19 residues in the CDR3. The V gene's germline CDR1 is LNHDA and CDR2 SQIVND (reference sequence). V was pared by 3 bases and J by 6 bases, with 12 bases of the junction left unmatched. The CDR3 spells CASSIPGLAGGGRANEQFF. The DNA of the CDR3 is TGTGCCAGTAGTATTCCGGGACTAGCGGGAGGAGGGAGGGCCAATGAGCAGTTCTTC. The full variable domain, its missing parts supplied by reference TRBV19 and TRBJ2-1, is DGGITQSPKYLFRKEGQNVTLSCEQNLNHDAMYWYRQDPGQGLRLIYYSQIVNDFQKGDIAEGYSVSREKKESFPLTVTSAQKNPTAFYLCASSIPGLAGGGRANEQFFGPGTRLTVL.

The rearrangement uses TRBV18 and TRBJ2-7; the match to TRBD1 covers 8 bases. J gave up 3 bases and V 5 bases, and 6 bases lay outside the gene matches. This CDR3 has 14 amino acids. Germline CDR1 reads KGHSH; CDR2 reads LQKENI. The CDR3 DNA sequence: TGTGCCAGCTCATTATCCGGGACAGGCTACGAGCAGTACTTC. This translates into CASSLSGTGYEQYF.

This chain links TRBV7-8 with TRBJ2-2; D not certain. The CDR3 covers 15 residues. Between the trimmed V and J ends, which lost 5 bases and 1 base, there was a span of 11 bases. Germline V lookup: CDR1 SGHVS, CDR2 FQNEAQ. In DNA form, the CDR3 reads TGTGCCAGCAGCCCCACCGGGCGGAACACCGGGGAGCTGTTTTTT. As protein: CASSPTGRNTGELFF.

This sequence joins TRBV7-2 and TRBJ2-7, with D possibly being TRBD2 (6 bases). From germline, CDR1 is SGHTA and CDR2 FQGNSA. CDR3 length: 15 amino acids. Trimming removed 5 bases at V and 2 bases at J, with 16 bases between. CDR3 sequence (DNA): TGTGCCAGCAGCCCGGATAGCGGCCATACCTACGAGCAGTACTTC. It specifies CASSPDSGHTYEQYF.

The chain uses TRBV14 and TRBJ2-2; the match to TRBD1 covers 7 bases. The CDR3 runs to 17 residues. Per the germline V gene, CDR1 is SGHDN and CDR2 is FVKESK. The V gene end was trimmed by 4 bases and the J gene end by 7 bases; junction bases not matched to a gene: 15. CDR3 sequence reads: CASSPRSPIHRGGELFF. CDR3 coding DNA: TGTGCCAGCAGCCCAAGATCCCCCATTCACAGGGGCGGGGAGCTGTTTTTT. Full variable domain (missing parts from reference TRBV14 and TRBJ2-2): EAGVTQFPSHSVIEKGQTVTLRCDPISGHDNLYWYRRVMGKEIKFLLHFVKESKQDESGMPNNRFLAERTGGTYSTLKVQPAELEDSGVYFCASSPRSPIHRGGELFFGEGSRLTVL.

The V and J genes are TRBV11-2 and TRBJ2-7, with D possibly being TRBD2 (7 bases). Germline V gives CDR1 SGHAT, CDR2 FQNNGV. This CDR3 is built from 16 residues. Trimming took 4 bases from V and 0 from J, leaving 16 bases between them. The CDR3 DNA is TGTGCCAGCAGCTCCCTCCGGGGGGCGACCTCCTACGAGCAGTACTTC. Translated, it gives CASSSLRGATSYEQYF.

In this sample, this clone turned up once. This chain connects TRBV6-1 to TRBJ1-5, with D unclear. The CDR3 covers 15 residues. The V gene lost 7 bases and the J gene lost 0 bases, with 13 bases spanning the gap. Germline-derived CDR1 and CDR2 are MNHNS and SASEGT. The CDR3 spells CASTQGRISNQPQHF. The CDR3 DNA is TGTGCCAGCACTCAAGGACGGATTAGCAATCAGCCCCAGCATTTT.

In DNA form, the CDR3 reads TGCGCCAGCACCCAGGGGGCCGCTAATGAAAAACTGTTTTTT. Protein sequence: CASTQGAANEKLFF. The chain couples TRBV5-1 to TRBJ1-4, with 8 bases lining up with TRBD1. With V trimmed by 6 bases and J by 3 bases, 4 bases remained unmatched. CDR1 is SGHRS and CDR2 is YFSETQ in the germline V gene. The length of the CDR3 is 14 residues.

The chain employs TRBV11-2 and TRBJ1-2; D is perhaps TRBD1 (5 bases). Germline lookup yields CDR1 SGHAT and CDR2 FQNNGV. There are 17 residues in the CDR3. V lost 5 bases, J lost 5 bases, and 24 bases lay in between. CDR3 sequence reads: CASSPVVSRKRGYGYTF. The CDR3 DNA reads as TGTGCCAGCAGCCCCGTGGTTTCGAGGAAAAGGGGTTATGGCTACACCTTC.

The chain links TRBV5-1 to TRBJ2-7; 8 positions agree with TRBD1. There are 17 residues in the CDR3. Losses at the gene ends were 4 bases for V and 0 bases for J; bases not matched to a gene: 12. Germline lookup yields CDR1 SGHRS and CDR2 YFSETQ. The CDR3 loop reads CASSPRAVTGASYEQYF. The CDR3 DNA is TGCGCCAGCAGCCCCCGAGCGGTGACAGGGGCCTCCTACGAGCAGTACTTC.

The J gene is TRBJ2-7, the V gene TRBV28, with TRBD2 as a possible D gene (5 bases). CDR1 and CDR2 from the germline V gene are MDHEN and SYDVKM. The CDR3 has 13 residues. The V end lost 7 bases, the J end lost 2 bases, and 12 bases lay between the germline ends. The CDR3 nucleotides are TGTGCCAGCACTCTGGCGGGCCCCTACGAGCAGTACTTC. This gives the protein CASTLAGPYEQYF.

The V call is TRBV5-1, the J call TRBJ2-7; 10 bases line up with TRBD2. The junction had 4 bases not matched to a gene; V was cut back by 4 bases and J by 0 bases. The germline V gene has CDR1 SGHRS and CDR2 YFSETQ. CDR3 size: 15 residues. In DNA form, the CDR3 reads TGCGCCAGCAGCATACTAGCGGGAAGCTCCTACGAGCAGTACTTC. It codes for CASSILAGSSYEQYF.

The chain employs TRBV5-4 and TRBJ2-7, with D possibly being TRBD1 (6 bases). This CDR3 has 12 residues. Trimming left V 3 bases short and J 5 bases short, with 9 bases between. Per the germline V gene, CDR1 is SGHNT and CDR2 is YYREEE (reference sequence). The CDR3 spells CASSSTGNEQYF. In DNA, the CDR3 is TGTGCCAGCAGCTCCACAGGGAACGAGCAGTACTTC.

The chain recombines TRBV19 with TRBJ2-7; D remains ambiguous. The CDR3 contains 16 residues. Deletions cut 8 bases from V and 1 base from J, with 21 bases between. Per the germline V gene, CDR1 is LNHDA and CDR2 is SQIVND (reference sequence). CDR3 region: CASRRNTGSPSYEQYF. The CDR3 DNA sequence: TGTGCCAGTCGACGGAACACTGGGTCCCCATCCTACGAGCAGTACTTC. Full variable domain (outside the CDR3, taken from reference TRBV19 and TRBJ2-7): DGGITQSPKYLFRKEGQNVTLSCEQNLNHDAMYWYRQDPGQGLRLIYYSQIVNDFQKGDIAEGYSVSREKKESFPLTVTSAQKNPTAFYLCASRRNTGSPSYEQYFGPGTRLTVT.

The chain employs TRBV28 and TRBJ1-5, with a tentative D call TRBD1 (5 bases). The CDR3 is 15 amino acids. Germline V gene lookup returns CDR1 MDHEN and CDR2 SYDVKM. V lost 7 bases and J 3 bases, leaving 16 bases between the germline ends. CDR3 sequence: CASITPRGTNQPQHF. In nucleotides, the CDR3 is TGTGCCAGCATCACCCCCCGGGGCACCAATCAGCCCCAGCATTTT.

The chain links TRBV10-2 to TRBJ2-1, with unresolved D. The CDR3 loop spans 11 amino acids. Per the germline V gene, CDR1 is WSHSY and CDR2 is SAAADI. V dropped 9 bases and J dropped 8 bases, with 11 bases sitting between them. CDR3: CASRTGYEQFF. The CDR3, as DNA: TGCGCCAGTCGGACCGGATATGAGCAGTTCTTC.

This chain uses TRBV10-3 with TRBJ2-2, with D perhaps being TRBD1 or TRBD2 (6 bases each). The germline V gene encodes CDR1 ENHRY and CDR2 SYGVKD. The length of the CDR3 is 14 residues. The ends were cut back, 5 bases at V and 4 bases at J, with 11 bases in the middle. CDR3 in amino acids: CAISSGEVTGELFF. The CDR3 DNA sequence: TGTGCCATCAGTTCAGGGGAGGTCACCGGGGAGCTGTTTTTT.

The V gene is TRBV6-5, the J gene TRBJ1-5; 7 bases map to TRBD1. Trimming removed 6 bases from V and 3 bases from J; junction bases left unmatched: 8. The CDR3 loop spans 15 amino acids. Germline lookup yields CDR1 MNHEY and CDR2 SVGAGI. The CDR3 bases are TGTGCCAGCAGCTCCTACAGGGGACTCAATCAGCCCCAGCATTTT. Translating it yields CASSSYRGLNQPQHF.